This paragraph reports one TCR beta chain. Original methodology: How many nucleated cells were present was estimated from reference gene primer amplification. The data were produced by immunoSEQ multiplex PCR, yet TCRdb's version contains in-frame clones alone and is incomplete. The V and J calls and clone size come from that table; D and trimming were worked out from the DNA. The data hold 210,000 or so clones, with about 90% observed a single time. This sample is drawn from a study of blood T cell repertoires in COVID-19. Turning to the study itself: Whether acute or convalescent, the COVID-19 samples came from the United States, Italy and Spain. The cDNA or gDNA used as material had been derived from T cells, B-cell-depleted T cells, or PBMCs.

The CDR3 runs 12 residues. The germline gives CDR1 SNHLY, CDR2 FYNNEI. V lost 10 bases and J 12 bases, leaving 21 bases between the germline ends. The chain couples TRBV2 to TRBJ2-5; D might be TRBD1 (5 bases). Material for sequencing was peripheral blood. The sequence was obtained from a man in his forties or fifties with active or convalescent COVID-19. In DNA, the CDR3 is TGTGCCACCGTCCTAGATGGGGCCCCCAAGTACTTC. Amino acids: CATVLDGAPKYF.